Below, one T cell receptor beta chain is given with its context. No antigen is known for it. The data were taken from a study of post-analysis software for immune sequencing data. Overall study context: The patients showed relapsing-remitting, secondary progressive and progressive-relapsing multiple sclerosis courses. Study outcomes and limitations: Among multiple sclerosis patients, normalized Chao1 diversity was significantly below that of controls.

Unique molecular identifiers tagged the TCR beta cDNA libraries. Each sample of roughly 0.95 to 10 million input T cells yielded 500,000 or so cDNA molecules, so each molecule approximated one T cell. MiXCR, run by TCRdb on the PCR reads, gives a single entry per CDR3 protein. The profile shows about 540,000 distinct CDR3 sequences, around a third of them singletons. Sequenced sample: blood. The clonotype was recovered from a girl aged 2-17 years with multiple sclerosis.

CDR3 sequence reads: CASRRQGRTEAFF. CDR3 bases: TGTGCCAGCAGGCGTCAGGGGAGGACTGAAGCTTTCTTT. The V call is TRBV6-2 or TRBV6-3, the J call TRBJ1-1; possible D gene TRBD1, 6 bases. The CDR3 is made up of 13 amino acids. The V end lost 6 bases, the J end lost 5 bases, and 13 bases lay between the germline ends. From germline, CDR1 is MNHEY and CDR2 SVGEGT.